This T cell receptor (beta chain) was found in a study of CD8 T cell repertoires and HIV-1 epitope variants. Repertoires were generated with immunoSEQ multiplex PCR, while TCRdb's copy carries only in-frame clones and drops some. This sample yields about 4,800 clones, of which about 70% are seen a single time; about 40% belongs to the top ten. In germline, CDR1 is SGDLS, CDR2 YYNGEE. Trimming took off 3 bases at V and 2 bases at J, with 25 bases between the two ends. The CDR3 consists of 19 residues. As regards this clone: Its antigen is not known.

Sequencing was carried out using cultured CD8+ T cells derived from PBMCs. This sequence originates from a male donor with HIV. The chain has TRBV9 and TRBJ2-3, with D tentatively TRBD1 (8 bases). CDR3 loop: CASSEEGGWTGSVTDTQYF. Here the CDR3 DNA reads TGTGCCAGCAGCGAGGAGGGGGGGTGGACAGGGTCGGTCACAGATACGCAGTATTTT.